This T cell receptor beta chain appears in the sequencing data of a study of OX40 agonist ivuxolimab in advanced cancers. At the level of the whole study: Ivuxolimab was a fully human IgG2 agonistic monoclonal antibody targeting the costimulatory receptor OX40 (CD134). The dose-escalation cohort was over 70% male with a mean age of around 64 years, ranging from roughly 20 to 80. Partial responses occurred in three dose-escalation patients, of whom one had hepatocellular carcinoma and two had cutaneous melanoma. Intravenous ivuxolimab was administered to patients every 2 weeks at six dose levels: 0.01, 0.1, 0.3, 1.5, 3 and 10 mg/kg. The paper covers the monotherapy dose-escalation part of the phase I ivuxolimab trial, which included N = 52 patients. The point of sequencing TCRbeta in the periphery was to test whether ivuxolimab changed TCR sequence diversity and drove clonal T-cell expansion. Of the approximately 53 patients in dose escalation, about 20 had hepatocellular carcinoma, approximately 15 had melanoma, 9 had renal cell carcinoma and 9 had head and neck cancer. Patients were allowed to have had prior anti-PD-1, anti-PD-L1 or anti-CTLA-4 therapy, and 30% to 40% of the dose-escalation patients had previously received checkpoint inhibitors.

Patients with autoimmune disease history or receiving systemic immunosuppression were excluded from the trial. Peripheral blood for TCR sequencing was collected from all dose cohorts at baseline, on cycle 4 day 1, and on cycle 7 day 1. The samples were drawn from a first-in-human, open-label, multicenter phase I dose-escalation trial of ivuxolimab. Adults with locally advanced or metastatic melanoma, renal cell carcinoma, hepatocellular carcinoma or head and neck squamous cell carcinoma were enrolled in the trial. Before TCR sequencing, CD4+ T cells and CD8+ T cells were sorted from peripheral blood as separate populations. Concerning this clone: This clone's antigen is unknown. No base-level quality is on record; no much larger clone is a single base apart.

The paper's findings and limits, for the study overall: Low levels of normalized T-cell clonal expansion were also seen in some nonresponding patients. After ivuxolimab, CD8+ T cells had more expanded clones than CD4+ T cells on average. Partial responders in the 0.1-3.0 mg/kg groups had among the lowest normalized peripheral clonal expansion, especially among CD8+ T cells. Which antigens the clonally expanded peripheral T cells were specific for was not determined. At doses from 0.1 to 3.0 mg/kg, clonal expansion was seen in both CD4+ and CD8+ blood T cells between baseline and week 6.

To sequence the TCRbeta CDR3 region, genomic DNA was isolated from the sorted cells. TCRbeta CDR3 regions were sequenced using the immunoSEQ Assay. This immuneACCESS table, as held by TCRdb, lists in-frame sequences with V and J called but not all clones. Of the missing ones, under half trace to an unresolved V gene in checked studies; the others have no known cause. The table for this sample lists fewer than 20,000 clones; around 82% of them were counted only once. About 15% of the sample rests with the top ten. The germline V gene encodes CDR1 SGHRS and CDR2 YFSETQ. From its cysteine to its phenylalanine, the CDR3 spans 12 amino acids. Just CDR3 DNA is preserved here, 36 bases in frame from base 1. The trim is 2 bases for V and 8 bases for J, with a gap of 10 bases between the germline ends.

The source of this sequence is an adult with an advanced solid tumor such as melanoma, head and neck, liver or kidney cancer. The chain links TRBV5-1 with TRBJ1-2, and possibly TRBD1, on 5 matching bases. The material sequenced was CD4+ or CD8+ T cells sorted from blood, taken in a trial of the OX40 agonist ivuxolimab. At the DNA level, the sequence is TGCGCCAGCAGCTTACCAGGGTACGGCTACACCTTC. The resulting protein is CASSLPGYGYTF.